This TCR beta chain was retrieved from a study of pediatric ulcerative colitis. The rectum was sampled with one to two pinch biopsies at colonoscopy. The CDR3 has 15 residues. Trimming took 4 bases from V and 7 from J, leaving 17 bases between them. From germline, CDR1 is SGHRS and CDR2 YFSETQ. Up to 500,000 reads were sequenced per sample. The protocol was immunoSEQ multiplex PCR, while the TCRdb copy is restricted to in-frame clones and leaves out a portion. The sample carries tens of thousands of clones, about 81% recorded once. The sample consisted of gut tissue. The chain is built from TRBV5-1 and TRBJ1-4, with a possible D match to TRBD1 (5 bases). The sequence came from a boy aged 5-17 years with mild ulcerative colitis. DNA of the CDR3: TGCGCCAGCAGCGGAAACCGGGGCCTCGGTGAAAAACTGTTTTTT. It translates to CASSGNRGLGEKLFF.